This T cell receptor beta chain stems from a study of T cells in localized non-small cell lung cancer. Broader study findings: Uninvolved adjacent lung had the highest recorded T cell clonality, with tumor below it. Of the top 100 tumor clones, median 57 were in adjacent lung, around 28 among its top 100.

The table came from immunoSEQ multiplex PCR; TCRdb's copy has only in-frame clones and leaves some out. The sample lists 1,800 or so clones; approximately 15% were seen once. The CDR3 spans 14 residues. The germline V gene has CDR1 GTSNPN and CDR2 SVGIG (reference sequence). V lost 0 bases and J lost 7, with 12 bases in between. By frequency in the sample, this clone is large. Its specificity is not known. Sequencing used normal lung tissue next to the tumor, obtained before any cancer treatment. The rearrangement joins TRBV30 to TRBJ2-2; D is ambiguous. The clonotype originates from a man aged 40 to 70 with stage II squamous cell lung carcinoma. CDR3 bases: TGTGCCTGGAGTGTACAGTTACTCGGCGGGGAGCTGTTTTTT. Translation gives CAWSVQLLGGELFF.